A selection of T cell receptor beta chains follows, all from one sample in a study of regulatory T cells in long-lasting Graves disease. In TCRdb, the multiplex PCR reads were re-called with MiXCR into one record per CDR3 protein. The data hold about 370,000 distinct CDR3 sequences, with roughly 15% observed a single time. Sample: peripheral blood mononuclear cells (PBMCs), taken at new diagnosis, from a patient treated with antithyroid drugs. The source of these receptors is a female donor with Graves disease. Each CDR3 is given with its conserved first and last residue. The D gene is left open where the match is weak. Part of the rows lack a size; the others show once, few, many or a class for expanded clones.

d_call: .
v_call: TRBV29-1
clone_size: few
j_call: TRBJ2-1
cdr3_aa: CSVVPNEQFF
cdr3_nt: TGCAGCGTTGTCCCCAATGAGCAGTTCTTC

d_call: .
v_call: TRBV6-1
clone_size: many
j_call: TRBJ1-2
cdr3_aa: CASSTGTGGDRYTF
cdr3_nt: TGTGCCAGCAGTACCGGGACGGGGGGCGATCGCTACACCTTC

d_call: .
v_call: TRBV20-1
clone_size: many
j_call: TRBJ2-1
cdr3_aa: CSARDSGFGEQFF
cdr3_nt: TGCAGTGCTAGAGATTCCGGATTTGGTGAGCAGTTCTTC

d_call: .
v_call: TRBV5-1
clone_size: .
j_call: TRBJ2-7
cdr3_aa: CASSLQPATYEQYF
cdr3_nt: TGCGCCAGCAGCCTCCAGCCAGCCACCTACGAGCAGTACTTC

d_call: .
v_call: TRBV6-4
clone_size: .
j_call: TRBJ1-4
cdr3_aa: CASSYSGVEEKLFF
cdr3_nt: TGTGCCAGCAGTTACTCCGGGGTGGAAGAAAAACTGTTTTTT

d_call: TRBD1
v_call: TRBV27
clone_size: .
j_call: TRBJ2-1
cdr3_aa: CASTSGQGESGFYNEQFF
cdr3_nt: TGTGCCAGCACCAGCGGACAGGGTGAAAGCGGCTTCTACAATGAGCAGTTCTTC

d_call: TRBD1
v_call: TRBV7-2
clone_size: .
j_call: TRBJ1-2
cdr3_aa: CASSPSGQGRWGYTF
cdr3_nt: TGTGCCAGCAGCCCCTCGGGACAGGGGAGATGGGGCTACACCTTC

d_call: TRBD1
v_call: TRBV5-6
clone_size: .
j_call: TRBJ1-1
cdr3_aa: CASSFTGERGNTEAFF
cdr3_nt: TGTGCCAGCAGCTTTACAGGGGAGCGGGGGAACACTGAAGCTTTCTTT

d_call: .
v_call: TRBV2
clone_size: many
j_call: TRBJ1-2
cdr3_aa: CACQPRSGASGGYGYTF
cdr3_nt: TGTGCCTGCCAACCCCGCTCAGGGGCATCGGGAGGCTATGGCTACACCTTC

d_call: .
v_call: TRBV5-1
clone_size: many
j_call: TRBJ2-3
cdr3_aa: CASSLNRDTQYF
cdr3_nt: TGCGCCAGCAGCTTGAACAGGGATACGCAGTATTTT

d_call: .
v_call: TRBV20-1
clone_size: many
j_call: TRBJ1-1
cdr3_aa: CSASTDMNTEAFF
cdr3_nt: TGCAGTGCCTCGACAGACATGAACACTGAAGCTTTCTTT

d_call: TRBD1
v_call: TRBV9
clone_size: .
j_call: TRBJ2-5
cdr3_aa: CASSDDRAETQYF
cdr3_nt: TGTGCCAGCAGCGATGACAGGGCTGAGACCCAGTACTTC

d_call: .
v_call: TRBV19
clone_size: many
j_call: TRBJ1-5
cdr3_aa: CASRLIGSNQPQHF
cdr3_nt: TGTGCCAGTAGACTAATAGGGAGCAATCAGCCCCAGCATTTT